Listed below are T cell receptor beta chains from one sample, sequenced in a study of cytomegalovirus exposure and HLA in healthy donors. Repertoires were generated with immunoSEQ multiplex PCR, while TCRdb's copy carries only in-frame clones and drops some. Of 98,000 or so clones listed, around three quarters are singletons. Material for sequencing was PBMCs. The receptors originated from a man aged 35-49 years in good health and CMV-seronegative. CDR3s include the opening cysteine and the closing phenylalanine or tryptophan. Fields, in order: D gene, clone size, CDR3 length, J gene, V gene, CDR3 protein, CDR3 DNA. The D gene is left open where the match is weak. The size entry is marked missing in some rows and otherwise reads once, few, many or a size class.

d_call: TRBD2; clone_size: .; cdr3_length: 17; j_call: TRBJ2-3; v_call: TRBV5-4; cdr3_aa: CASSQEGTSGSTDTQYF; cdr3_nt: TGCGCCAGCAGCCAAGAGGGTACTAGCGGGAGCACAGATACGCAGTATTTT
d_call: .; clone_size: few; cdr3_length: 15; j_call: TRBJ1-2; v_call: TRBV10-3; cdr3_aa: CAISESPGSNYGYTF; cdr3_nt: TGTGCCATCAGTGAGTCGCCGGGATCTAACTATGGCTACACCTTC
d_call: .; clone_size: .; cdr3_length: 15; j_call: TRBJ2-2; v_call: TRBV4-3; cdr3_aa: CASSQQRPNTGELFF; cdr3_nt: TGCGCCAGCAGCCAACAGCGACCAAACACCGGGGAGCTGTTTTTT
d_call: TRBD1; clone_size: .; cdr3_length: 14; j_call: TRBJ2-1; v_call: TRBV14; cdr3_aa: CASSLGQSYNEQFF; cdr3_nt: TGTGCCAGCAGCCTGGGACAGTCTTACAATGAGCAGTTCTTC
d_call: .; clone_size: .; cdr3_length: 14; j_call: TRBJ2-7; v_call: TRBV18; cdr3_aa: CASSSNGIDYEQYF; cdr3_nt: TGTGCCAGCTCATCAAACGGGATCGACTACGAGCAGTACTTC
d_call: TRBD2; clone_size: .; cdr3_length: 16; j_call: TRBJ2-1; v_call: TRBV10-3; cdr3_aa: CAISESVRERHNEQFF; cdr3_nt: TGTGCCATCAGTGAGTCTGTGCGGGAGCGGCACAATGAGCAGTTCTTC
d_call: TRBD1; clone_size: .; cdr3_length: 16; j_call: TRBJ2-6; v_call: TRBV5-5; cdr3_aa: CASSTDRSSGANVLTF; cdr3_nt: TGTGCCAGCAGCACGGACAGGAGCTCTGGGGCCAACGTCCTGACTTTC
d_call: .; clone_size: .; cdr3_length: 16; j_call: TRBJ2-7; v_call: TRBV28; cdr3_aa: CASSLPLAGHASEQYF; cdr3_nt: TGTGCCAGCAGTTTACCCCTTGCAGGCCATGCCTCCGAGCAGTACTTC
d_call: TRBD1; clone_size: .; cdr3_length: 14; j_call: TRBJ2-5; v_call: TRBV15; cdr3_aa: CATSRPTGGETQYF; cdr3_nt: TGTGCCACCAGCAGGCCGACAGGGGGTGAGACCCAGTACTTC
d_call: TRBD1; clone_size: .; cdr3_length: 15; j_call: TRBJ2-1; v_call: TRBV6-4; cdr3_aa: CASSSGTGDLNEQFF; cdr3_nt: TGTGCCAGCAGTTCCGGGACAGGGGATCTCAATGAGCAGTTCTTC
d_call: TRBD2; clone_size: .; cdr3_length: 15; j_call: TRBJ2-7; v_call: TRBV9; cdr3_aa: CASSVDSGRLIEQYF; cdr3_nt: TGTGCCAGCAGCGTAGATAGCGGGAGATTGATCGAGCAGTACTTC
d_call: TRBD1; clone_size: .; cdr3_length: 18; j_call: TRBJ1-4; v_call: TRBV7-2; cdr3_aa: CASSLVRTGTPSNEKLFF; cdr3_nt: TGTGCCAGCAGCTTAGTGAGGACAGGGACCCCTTCTAATGAAAAACTGTTTTTT
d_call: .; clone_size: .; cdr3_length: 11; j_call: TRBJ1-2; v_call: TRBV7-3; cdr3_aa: CASSLTRGYTF; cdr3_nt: TGTGCCAGCAGCCTAACGCGAGGCTACACCTTC
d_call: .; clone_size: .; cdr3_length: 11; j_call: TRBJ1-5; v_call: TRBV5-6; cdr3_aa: CASSFRSDEIF; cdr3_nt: TGTGCCAGCAGCTTCAGGTCGGATGAGATATTT
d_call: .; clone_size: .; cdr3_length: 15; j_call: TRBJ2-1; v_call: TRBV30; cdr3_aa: CAWTRPSGTYNEQFF; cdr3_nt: TGTGCCTGGACCCGTCCCTCCGGGACTTACAATGAGCAGTTCTTC
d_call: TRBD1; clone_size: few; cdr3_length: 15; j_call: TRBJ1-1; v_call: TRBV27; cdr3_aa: CASSSRQGWNTEAFF; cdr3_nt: TGTGCCAGCAGTTCCAGACAGGGATGGAACACTGAAGCTTTCTTT
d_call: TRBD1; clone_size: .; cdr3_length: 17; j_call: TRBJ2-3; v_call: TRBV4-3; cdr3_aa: CASSQERGTGITDTQYF; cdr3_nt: TGCGCCAGCAGCCAAGAGCGCGGGACAGGGATCACAGATACGCAGTATTTT
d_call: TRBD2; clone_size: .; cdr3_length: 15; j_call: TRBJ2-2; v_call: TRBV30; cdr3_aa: CAWSPSGEDTGELFF; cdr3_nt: TGTGCCTGGAGCCCGAGCGGGGAGGACACCGGGGAGCTGTTTTTT
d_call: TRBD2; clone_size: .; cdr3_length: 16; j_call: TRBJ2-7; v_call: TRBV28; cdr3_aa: CASSLGGVGSDYEQYF; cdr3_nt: TGTGCCAGCAGTTTAGGGGGGGTCGGCAGTGACTACGAGCAGTACTTC
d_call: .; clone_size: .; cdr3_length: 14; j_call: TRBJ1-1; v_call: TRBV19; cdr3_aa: CASSPGQTNTEAFF; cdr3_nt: TGTGCCAGTAGTCCCGGACAGACGAACACTGAAGCTTTCTTT
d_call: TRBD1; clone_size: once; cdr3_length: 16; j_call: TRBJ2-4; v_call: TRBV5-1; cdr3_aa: CASSWGRDRGENIQYF; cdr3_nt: TGCGCCAGCAGCTGGGGCCGGGACAGGGGGGAAAACATTCAGTACTTC
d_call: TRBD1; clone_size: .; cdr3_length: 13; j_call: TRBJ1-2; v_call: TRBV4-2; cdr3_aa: CASSLRQGYGYTF; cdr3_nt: TGTGCCAGCAGCCTCCGACAGGGCTATGGCTACACCTTC
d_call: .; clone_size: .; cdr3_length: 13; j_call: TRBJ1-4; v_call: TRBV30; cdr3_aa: CAAKGVSNEKLFF; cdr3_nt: TGTGCCGCCAAGGGGGTCTCTAATGAAAAACTGTTTTTT
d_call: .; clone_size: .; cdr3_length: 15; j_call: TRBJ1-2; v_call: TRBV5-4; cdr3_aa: CASSFVGVREDGYTF; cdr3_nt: TGTGCCAGCAGCTTTGTGGGGGTCCGGGAGGATGGCTACACCTTC
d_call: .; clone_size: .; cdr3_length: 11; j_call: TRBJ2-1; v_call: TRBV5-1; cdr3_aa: CASSGGNEQFF; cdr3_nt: TGCGCCAGCAGCGGGGGGAATGAGCAGTTCTTC
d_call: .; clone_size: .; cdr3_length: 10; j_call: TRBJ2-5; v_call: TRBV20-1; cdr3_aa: CSARQGTQYF; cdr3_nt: TGCAGTGCTAGACAGGGGACCCAGTACTTC
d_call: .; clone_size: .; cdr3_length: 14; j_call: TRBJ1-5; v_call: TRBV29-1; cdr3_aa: CSVLMGGRNQPQHF; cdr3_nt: TGCAGCGTCCTTATGGGCGGGCGGAATCAGCCCCAGCATTTT
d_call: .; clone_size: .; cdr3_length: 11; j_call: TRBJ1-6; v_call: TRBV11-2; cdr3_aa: CASSSLRPLHF; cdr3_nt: TGTGCCAGCAGCTCATTGAGACCCCTCCACTTT
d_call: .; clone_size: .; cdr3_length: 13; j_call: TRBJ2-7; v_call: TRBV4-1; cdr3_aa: CASSQANSYEQYF; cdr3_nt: TGCGCCAGCAGCCAAGCCAACTCCTACGAGCAGTACTTC
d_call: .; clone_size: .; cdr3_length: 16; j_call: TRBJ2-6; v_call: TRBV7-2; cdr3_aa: CASSYFDGSGANVLTF; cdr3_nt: TGTGCCAGCAGCTATTTTGACGGGTCTGGGGCCAACGTCCTGACTTTC
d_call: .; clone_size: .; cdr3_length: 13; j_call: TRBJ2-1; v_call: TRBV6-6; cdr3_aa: CASSPGVYNEQFF; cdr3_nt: TGTGCCAGCAGTCCGGGGGTCTACAATGAGCAGTTCTTC
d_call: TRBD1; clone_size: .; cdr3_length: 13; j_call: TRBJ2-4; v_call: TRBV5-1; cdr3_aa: CASSLEGASIQYF; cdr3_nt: TGCGCCAGCAGCTTGGAGGGGGCCAGCATTCAGTACTTC
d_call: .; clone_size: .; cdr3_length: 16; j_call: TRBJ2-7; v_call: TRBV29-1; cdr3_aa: CSVDCPPGRGRCPGYF; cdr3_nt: TGCAGCGTTGACTGCCCTCCGGGCAGGGGGAGGTGTCCAGGATACTTC
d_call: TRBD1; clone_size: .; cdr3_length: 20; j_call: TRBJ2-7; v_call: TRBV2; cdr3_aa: CASSGPGTGEAGGETYEQYF; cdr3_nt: TGTGCCAGCAGTGGTCCCGGGACAGGGGAGGCGGGAGGCGAAACCTACGAGCAGTACTTC
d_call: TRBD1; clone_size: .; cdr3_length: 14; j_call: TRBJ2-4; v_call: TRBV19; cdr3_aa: CASTLGTGKNIQYF; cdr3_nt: TGTGCCAGTACCCTAGGGACAGGCAAAAACATTCAGTACTTC
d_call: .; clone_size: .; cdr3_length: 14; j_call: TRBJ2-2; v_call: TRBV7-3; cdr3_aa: CASKAGREAGELFF; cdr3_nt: TGTGCCAGCAAAGCGGGCAGGGAAGCCGGGGAGCTGTTTTTT
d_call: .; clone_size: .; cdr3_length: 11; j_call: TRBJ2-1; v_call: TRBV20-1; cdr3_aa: CSAAQNNEQFF; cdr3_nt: TGCAGTGCCGCCCAGAATAATGAGCAGTTCTTC
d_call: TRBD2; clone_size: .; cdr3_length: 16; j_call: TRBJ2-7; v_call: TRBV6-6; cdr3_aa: CASSSKTSGRSYEQYF; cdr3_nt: TGTGCCAGCAGTTCTAAGACTAGCGGGAGATCCTACGAGCAGTACTTC
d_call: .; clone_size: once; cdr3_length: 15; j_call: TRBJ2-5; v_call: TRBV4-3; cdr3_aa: CASSQDAGSEETQYF; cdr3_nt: TGCGCCAGCAGCCAAGATGCGGGGTCGGAAGAGACCCAGTACTTC
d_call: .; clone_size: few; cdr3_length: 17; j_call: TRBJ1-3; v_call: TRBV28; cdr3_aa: CASSLSTGLSTGNTIYF; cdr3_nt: TGTGCCAGCAGTTTAAGTACAGGGTTATCGACTGGAAACACCATATATTTT
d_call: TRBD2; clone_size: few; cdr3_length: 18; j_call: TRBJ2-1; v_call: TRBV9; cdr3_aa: CASSLGLAGGPSYNEQFF; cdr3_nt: TGTGCCAGCAGCTTAGGACTAGCGGGGGGGCCCTCCTACAATGAGCAGTTCTTC
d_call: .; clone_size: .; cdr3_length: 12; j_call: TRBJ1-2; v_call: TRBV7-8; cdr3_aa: CASSYSGNDYTF; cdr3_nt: TGTGCCAGCAGCTATTCAGGGAACGACTACACCTTC
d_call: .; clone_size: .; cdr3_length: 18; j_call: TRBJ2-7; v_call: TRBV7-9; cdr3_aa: CASSSLGQGSSYSYEQYF; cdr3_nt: TGTGCCAGCAGCTCACTGGGGCAGGGTTCGTCCTATTCCTACGAGCAGTACTTC
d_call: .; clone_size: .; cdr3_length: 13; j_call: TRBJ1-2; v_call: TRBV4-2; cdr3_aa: CASSQVGQSGYTF; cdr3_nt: TGTGCCAGCAGCCAGGTTGGACAGAGCGGCTACACCTTC
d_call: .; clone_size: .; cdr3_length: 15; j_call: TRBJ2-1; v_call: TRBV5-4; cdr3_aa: CASSFPNVGLDEQFF; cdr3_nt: TGTGCCAGCAGCTTTCCAAACGTGGGGCTGGATGAGCAGTTCTTC
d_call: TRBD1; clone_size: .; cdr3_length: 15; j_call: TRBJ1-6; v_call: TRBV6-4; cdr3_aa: CASSDSNRGNSPLHF; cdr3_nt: TGTGCCAGCAGTGACTCCAACAGGGGAAATTCACCCCTCCACTTT
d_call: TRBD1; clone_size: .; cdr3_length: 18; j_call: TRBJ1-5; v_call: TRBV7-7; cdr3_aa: CASSGRGQGALKNQPQHF; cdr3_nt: TGTGCCAGCAGCGGTAGGGGACAGGGGGCACTGAAGAATCAGCCCCAGCATTTT
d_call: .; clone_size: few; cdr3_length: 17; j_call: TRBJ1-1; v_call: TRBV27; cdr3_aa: CASSRLGHRSDNTEAFF; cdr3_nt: TGTGCCAGCAGTCGGCTAGGACACCGGAGCGATAACACTGAAGCTTTCTTT